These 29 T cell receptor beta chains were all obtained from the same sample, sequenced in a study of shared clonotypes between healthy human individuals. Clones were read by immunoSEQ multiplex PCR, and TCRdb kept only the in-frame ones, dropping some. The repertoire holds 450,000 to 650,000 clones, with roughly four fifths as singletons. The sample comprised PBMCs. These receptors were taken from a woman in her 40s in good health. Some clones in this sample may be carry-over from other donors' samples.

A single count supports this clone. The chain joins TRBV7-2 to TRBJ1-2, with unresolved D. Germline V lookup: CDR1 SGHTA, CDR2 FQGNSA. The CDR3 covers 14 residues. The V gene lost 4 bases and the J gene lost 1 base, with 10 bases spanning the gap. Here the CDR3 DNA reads TGTGCCAGCAGCTCGGGCTTGGGTAACTATGGCTACACCTTC. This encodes CASSSGLGNYGYTF.

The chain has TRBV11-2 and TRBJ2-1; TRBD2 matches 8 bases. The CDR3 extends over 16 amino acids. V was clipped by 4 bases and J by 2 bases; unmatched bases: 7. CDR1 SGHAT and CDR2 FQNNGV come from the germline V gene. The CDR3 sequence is CASSSPSGSTYNEQFF. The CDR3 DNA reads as TGTGCCAGCAGCTCTCCAAGCGGGAGTACCTACAATGAGCAGTTCTTC.

The DNA for the CDR3 is TGTTCCACCCTAGGACAGGGCACAGATACGCAGTATTTT. Protein product: CSTLGQGTDTQYF. The V gene is TRBV28, the J gene TRBJ2-3; 7 bases match TRBD1. The CDR3 has 13 amino acids. Germline V gene sequence: CDR1 MDHEN, CDR2 SYDVKM.

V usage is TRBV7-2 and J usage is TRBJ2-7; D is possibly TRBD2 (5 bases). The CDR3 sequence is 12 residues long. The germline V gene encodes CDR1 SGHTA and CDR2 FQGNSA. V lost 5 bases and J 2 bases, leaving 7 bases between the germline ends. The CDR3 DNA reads TGTGCCAGCAGCCCGGGGACCTACGAGCAGTACTTC. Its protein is CASSPGTYEQYF.

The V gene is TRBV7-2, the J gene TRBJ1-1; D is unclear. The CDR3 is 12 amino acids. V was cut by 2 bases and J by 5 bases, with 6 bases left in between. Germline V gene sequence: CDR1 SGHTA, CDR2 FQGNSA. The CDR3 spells CASSLRETEAFF. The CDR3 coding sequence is TGTGCCAGCAGCTTAAGGGAGACTGAAGCTTTCTTT.

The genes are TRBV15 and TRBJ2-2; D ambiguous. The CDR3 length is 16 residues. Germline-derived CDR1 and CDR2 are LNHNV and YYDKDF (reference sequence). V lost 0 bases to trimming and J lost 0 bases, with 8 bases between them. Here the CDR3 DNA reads TGTGCCACCAGCAGAGATCGAGCCGCGAACACCGGGGAGCTGTTTTTT. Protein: CATSRDRAANTGELFF.

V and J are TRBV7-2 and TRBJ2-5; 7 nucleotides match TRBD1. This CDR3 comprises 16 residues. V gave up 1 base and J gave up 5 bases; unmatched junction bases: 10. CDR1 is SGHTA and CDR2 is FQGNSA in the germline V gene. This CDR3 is CASSLELAGGFETQYF. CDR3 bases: TGTGCCAGCAGCTTAGAACTGGCAGGGGGTTTCGAGACCCAGTACTTC. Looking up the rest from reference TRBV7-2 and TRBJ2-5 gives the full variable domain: GAGVSQSPSNKVTEKGKDVELRCDPISGHTALYWYRQSLGQGLEFLIYFQGNSAPDKSGLPSDRFSAERTGGSVSTLTIQRTQQEDSAVYLCASSLELAGGFETQYFGPGTRLLVL.

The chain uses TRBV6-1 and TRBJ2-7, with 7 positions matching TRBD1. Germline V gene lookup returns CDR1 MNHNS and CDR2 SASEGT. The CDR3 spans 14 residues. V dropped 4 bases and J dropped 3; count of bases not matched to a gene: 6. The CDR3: CASSAAGTDYEQYF. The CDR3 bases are TGTGCCAGCAGTGCAGCCGGGACAGACTACGAGCAGTACTTC.

The CDR3 DNA sequence: TGTGCCAGCAGATGGGACAGGGTGGGAAACACCATATATTTT. It is translated as CASRWDRVGNTIYF. The V call is TRBV28, the J call TRBJ1-3; 9 bases line up with TRBD1. Losses at the gene ends were 6 bases for V and 4 bases for J; bases not matched to a gene: 4. The length of the CDR3 is 14 residues. Per germline, CDR1 MDHEN and CDR2 SYDVKM.

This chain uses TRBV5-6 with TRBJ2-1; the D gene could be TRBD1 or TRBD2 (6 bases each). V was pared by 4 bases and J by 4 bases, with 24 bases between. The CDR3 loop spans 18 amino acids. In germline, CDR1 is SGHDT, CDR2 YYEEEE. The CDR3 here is CASSLLHQLGGGYNEQFF. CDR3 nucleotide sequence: TGTGCCAGCAGCCTACTTCACCAGCTAGGGGGAGGATACAATGAGCAGTTCTTC.

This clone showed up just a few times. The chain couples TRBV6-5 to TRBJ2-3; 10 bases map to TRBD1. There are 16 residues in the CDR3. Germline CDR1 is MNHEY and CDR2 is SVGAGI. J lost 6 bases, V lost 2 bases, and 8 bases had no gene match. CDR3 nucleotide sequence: TGTGCCAGCAGTTACGGCCCAGGACAGGGGGAGGATACGCAGTATTTT. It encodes CASSYGPGQGEDTQYF.

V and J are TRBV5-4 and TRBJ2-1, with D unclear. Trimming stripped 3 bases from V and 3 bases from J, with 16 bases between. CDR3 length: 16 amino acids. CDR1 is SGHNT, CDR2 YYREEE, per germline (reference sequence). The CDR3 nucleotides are TGTGCCAGCAGCTCACTTCGAGCGAAATTCTACAATGAGCAGTTCTTC. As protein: CASSSLRAKFYNEQFF.

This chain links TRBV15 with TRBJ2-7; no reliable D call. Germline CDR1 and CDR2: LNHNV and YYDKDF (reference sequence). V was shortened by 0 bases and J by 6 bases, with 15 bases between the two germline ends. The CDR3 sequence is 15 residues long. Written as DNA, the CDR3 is TGTGCCACCAGCAGAGAGCCCTCAAGGGTGGGCGAGCAGTACTTC. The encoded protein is CATSREPSRVGEQYF.

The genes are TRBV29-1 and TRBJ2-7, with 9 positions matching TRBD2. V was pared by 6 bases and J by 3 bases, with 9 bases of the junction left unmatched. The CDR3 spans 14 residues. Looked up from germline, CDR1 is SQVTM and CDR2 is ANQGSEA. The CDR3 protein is CSVGRGGINYEQYF. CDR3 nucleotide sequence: TGCAGCGTCGGGCGGGGGGGGATTAACTACGAGCAGTACTTC.

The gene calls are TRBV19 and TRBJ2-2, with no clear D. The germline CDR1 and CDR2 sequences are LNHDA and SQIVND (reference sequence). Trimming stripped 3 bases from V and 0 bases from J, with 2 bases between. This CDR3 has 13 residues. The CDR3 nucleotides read TGTGCCAGTAGTATCCCGAACACCGGGGAGCTGTTTTTT. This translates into CASSIPNTGELFF.

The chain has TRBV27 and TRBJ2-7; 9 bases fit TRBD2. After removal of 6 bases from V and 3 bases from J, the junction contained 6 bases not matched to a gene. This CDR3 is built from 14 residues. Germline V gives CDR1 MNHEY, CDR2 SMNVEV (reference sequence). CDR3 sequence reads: CASSPSGTLYEQYF. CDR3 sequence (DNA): TGTGCCAGCAGCCCTAGCGGGACCCTCTACGAGCAGTACTTC.

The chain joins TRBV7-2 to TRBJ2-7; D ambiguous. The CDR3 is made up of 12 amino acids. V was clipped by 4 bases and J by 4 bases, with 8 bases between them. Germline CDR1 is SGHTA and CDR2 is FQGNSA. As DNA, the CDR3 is TGTGCCAGCAGCTCCGGTTGGTACGAGCAGTACTTC. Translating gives CASSSGWYEQYF.

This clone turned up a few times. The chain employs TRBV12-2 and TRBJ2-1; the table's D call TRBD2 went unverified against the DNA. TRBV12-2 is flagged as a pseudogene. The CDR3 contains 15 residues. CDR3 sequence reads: CASRFPSGGLDEQFF. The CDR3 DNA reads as TGTGCAAGTCGCTTCCCATCGGGAGGCCTCGATGAGCAGTTCTTC.

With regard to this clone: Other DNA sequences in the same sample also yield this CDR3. The CDR3 reads CASSLDGGGNYEQYF. CDR3 nucleotides: TGTGCCAGCAGCTTAGATGGGGGAGGGAATTACGAGCAGTACTTC. J is TRBJ2-7 and V is TRBV7-2; 7 nucleotides agree with TRBD2. Trimming cost V 1 base and J 4 bases; bases outside gene matches: 7. Germline V CDR1 and CDR2: SGHTA, FQGNSA. The CDR3 runs 15 residues.

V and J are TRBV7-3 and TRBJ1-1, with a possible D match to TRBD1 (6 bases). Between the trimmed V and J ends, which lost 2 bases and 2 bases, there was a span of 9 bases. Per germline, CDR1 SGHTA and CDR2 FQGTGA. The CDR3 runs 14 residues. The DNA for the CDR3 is TGTGCCAGCAGCTTAGAGGGGGAAAACACTGAAGCTTTCTTT. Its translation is CASSLEGENTEAFF.

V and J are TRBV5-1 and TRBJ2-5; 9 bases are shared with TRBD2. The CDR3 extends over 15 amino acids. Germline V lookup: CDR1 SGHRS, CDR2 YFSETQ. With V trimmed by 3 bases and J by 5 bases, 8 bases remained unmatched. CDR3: CASSSLAGDRETQYF. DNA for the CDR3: TGCGCCAGCAGCTCCTTAGCGGGAGACAGGGAGACCCAGTACTTC.

The CDR3 reads CASSVAGEGGETQYF. As DNA, the CDR3 is TGTGCCAGCAGCGTAGCCGGCGAAGGCGGAGAGACCCAGTACTTC. The chain couples TRBV9 to TRBJ2-5; D not resolved. CDR3 length: 15 residues. The ends were cut back, 0 bases at V and 4 bases at J, with 13 bases in the middle. The germline CDR1 and CDR2 sequences are SGDLS and YYNGEE.

In DNA form, the CDR3 reads TGTGCCTGGAGCGCTACTAGCGGCCACTACGAGCAGTACTTC. Protein product: CAWSATSGHYEQYF. This chain links TRBV30 with TRBJ2-7; 8 bases line up with TRBD2. Germline assignment: CDR1 GTSNPN and CDR2 SVGIG (reference sequence). CDR3 length: 14 amino acids. J was trimmed by 3 bases and V by 3 bases; bases with no gene match: 7.

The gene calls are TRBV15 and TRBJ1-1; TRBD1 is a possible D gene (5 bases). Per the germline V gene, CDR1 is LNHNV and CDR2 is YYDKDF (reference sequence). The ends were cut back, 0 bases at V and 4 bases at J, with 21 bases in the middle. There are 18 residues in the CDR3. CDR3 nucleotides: TGTGCCACCAGCAGAGATCTGGACACCGGGCCCCTGCGCACTGAAGCTTTCTTT. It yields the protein CATSRDLDTGPLRTEAFF.

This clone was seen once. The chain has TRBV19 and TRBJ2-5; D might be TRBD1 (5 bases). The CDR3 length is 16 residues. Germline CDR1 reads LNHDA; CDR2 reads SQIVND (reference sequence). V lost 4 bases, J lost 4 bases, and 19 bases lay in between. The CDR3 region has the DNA TGTGCCAGTAGTAGTTTTTCAGAAGGGGTGCGAGAGACCCAGTACTTC. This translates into CASSSFSEGVRETQYF.

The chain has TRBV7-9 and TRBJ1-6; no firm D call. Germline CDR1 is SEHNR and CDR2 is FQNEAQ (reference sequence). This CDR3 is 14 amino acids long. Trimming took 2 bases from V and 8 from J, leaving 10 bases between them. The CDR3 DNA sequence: TGTGCCAGCAGCTTATCGACATTAGATTCACCCCTCCACTTT. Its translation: CASSLSTLDSPLHF.

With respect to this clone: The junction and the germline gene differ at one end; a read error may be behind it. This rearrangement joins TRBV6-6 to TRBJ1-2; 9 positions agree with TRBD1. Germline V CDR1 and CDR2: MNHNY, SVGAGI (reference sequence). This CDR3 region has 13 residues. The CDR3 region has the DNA TGTGCCAGCAGCCGACAGGGGGTGGGTGGCTACGCCTTC. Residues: CASSRQGVGGYAF.

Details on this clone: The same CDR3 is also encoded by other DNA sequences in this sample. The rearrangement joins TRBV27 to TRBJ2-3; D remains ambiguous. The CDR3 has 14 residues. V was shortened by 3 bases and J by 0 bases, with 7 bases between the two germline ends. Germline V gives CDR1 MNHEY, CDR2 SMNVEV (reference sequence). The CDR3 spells CASSLLASTDTQYF. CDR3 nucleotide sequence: TGTGCCAGCAGTTTGTTAGCTAGCACAGATACGCAGTATTTT.

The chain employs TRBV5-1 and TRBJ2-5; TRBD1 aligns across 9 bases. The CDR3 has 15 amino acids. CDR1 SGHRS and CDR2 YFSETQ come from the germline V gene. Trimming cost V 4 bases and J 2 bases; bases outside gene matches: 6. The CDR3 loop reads CASSKRDRAQETQYF. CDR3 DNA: TGCGCCAGCAGCAAAAGGGACAGGGCTCAAGAGACCCAGTACTTC.